This T cell receptor beta chain was sequenced for a study of a mutant IDH1 vaccine in newly diagnosed glioma. Study at large: Prior therapy was radiotherapy, temozolomide, or both; most received both. Study-level findings and limits: Top peripheral T cell clonotype shifts appeared unrelated to pseudoprogression.

About this clone itself: What it binds is unknown.

The data were produced by immunoSEQ multiplex PCR, yet TCRdb's version contains in-frame clones alone and is incomplete. This table holds about 15,000 clones, around 89% found once. Time point meaning: baseline, week 1 (first vaccination visit). The treatment here: pre-vaccination baseline after standard-of-care therapy. Donor tumors were new WHO grade 3 or 4 IDH1-mutant, ATRX-lost astrocytomas. This CDR3 spans 15 amino acids. The sample in question was PBMCs, obtained from a glioma patient treated with radiotherapy, temozolomide or both. V usage is TRBV1 and J usage is TRBJ2-7; no DNA check was done on the table's D call, TRBD1. TRBV1 is listed as a pseudogene. The receptor was isolated from a middle-aged woman with glioma. Some clones in this sample may be carry-over from other donors' samples. The CDR3 here is CTSSQPDRGKCEQYF. In nucleotides, the CDR3 is TGCACCAGCAGCCAACCAGACAGGGGTAAGTGCGAGCAGTACTTC.